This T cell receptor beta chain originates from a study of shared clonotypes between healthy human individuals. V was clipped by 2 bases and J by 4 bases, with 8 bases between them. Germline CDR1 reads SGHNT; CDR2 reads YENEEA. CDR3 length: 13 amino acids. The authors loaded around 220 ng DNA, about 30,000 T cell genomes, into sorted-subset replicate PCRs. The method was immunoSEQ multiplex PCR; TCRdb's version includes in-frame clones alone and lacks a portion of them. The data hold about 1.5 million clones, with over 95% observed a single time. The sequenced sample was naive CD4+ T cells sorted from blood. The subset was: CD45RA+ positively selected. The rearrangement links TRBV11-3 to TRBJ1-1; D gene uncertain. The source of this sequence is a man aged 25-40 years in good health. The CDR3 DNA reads TGTGCCAGCAGCTTAACCGACGGCACTGAAGCTTTCTTT. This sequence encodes CASSLTDGTEAFF.